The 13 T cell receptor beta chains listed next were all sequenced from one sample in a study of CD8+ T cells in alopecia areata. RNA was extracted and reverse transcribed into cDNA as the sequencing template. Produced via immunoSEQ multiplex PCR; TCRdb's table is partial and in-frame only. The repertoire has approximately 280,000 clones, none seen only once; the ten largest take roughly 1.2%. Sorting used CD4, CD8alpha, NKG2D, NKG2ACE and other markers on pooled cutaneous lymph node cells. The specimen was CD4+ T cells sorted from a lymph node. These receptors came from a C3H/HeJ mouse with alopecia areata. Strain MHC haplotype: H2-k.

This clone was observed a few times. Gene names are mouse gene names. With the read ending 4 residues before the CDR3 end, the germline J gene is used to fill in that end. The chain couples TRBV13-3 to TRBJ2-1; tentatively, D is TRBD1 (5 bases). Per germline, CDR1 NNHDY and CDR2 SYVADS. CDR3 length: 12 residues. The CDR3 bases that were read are TGTGCCAGCAGTGATCAGGGTCCT. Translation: CASSDQGP. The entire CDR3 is CASSDQGPEQFF.

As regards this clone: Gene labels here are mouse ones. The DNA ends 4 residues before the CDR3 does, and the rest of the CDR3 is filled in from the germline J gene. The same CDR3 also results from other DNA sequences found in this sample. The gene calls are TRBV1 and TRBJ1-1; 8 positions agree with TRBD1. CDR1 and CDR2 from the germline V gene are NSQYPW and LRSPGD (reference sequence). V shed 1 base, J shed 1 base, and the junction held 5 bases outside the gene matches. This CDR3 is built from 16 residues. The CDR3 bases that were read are TGCACCTGCAGTGCAGTCCCCCAGGGGGCGAACACA. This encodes CTCSAVPQGANT. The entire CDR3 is CTCSAVPQGANTEVFF.

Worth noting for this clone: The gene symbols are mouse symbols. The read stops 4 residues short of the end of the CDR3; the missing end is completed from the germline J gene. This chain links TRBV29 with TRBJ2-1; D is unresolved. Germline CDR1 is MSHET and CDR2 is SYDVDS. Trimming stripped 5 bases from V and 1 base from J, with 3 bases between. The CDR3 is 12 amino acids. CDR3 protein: CASSPNYAEQFF. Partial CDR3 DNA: TGTGCTAGCAGTCCAAACTATGCT.

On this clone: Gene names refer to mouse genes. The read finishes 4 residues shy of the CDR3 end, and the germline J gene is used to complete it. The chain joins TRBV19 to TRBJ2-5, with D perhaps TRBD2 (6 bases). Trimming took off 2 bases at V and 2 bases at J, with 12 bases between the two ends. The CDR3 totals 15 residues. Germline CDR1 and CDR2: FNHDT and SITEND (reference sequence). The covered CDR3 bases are TGTGCCAGCAGTATGCCGGGGGGTCTCCAAGAC. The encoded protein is CASSMPGGLQD. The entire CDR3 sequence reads CASSMPGGLQDTQYF.

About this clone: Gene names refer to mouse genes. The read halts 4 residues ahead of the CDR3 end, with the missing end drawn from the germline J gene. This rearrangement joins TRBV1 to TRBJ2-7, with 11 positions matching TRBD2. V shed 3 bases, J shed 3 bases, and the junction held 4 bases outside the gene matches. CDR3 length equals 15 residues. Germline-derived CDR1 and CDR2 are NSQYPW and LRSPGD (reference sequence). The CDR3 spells CTCSAQGLGDYEQYF. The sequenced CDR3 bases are TGCACCTGCAGTGCCCAGGGACTGGGGGACTAT.

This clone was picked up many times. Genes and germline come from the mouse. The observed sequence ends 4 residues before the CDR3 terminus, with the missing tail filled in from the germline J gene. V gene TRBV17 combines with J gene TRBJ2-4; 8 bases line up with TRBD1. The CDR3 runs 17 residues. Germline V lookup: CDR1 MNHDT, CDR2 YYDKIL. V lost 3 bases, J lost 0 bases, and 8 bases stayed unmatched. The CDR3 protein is CASSSRRTGNSQNTLYF. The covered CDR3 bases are TGTGCTAGCAGTAGCCGACGGACAGGGAATAGTCAAAAC.

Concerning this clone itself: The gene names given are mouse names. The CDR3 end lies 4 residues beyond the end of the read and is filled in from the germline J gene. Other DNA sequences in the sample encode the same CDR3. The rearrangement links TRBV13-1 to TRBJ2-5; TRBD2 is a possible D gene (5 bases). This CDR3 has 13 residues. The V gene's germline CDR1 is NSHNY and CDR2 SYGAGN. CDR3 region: CASSAGLGDTQYF. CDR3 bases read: TGTGCCAGCAGTGCGGGTTTGGGGGAC.

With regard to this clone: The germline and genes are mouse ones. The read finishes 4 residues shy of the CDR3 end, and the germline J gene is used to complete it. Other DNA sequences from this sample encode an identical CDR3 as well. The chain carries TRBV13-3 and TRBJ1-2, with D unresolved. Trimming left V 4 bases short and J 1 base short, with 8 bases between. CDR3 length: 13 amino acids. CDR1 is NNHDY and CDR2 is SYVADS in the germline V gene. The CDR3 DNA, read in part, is TGTGCCAGCAGTCCTGGGAGAAACTCC. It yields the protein CASSPGRNS. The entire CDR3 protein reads CASSPGRNSDYTF.

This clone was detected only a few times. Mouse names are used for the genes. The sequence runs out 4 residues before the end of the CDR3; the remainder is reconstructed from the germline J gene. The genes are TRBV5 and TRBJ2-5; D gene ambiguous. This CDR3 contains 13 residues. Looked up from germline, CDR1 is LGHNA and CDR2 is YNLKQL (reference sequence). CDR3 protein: CASSQDWRDTQYF. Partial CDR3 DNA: TGTGCCAGCAGCCAAGACTGGAGAGAC.

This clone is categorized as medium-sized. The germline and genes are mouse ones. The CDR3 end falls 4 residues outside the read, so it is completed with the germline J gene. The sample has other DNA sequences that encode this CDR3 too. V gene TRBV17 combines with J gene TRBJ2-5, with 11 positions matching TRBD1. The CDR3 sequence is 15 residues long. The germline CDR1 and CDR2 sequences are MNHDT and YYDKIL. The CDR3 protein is CASSRDRGRGDTQYF. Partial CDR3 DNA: TGTGCTAGCAGTAGGGACAGGGGGCGCGGAGAC.

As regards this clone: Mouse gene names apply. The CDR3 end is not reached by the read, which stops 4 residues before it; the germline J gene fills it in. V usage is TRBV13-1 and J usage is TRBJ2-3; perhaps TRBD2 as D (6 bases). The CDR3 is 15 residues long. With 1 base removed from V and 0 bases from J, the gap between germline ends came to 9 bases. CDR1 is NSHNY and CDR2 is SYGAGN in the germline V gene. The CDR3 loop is CASSDRGVSAETLYF. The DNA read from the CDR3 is TGTGCCAGCAGTGATCGGGGGGTTAGTGCAGAA.

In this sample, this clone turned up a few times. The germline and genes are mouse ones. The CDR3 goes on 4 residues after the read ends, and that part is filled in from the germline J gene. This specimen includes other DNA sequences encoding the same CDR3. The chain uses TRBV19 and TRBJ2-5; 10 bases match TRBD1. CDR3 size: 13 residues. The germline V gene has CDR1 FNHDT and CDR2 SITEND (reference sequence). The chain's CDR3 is CASTRDRGDTQYF. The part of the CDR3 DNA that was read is TGTGCCAGCACCCGGGACAGGGGCGAC.

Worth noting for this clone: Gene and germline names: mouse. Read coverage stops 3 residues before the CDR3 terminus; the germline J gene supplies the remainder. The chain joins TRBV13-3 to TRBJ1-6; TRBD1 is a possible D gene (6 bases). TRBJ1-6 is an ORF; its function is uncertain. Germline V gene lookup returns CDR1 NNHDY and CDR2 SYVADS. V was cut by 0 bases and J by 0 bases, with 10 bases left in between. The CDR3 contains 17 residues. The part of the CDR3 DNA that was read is TGTGCCAGCAGTGATGCAAGGGACACTTCCTATAATTCGCCC. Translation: CASSDARDTSYNSP. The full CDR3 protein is CASSDARDTSYNSPLYF.